The TCR beta chain described here comes from a study of blood T cell repertoires in COVID-19. Source study methods: Nucleated cell counts were estimated from reference gene primer amplification. Generated by immunoSEQ multiplex PCR, the TCRdb table keeps only in-frame clones and is missing some. V and J calls plus clone size are reproduced from that table; the DNA served to infer D and trimming. The table shows about 200,000 clones, with about 87% occurring only once. The CDR3 sequence is 17 residues long. The chain joins TRBV21-1 to TRBJ2-5; the table assigns TRBD2, which was not confirmed against the DNA. TRBV21-1 is annotated as a pseudogene. This clonotype was sampled from a man in his 60s with acute or convalescent COVID-19. Sequencing used peripheral blood. In DNA form, the CDR3 reads TGTGCCAGCAGCAAGGGAACTAGCGGGGGGCTGATGGAGACCCAGTACTTC. This codes for CASSKGTSGGLMETQYF.